This is a list of T cell receptor beta chains from one sample in a study of a mutant IDH1 vaccine in newly diagnosed glioma. Using immunoSEQ multiplex PCR, the repertoire was profiled, and TCRdb retains in-frame clones only, with some absent. The sample contains approximately 50,000 clones, about 87% of which appear only once. For these TCRs, the target antigens are not known. Specimen: PBMCs, collected from a glioma patient whose treatment included an IDH1 peptide vaccine. These receptor sequences come from a man aged 40-55 years with glioma. Both conserved end residues are part of each CDR3. Fields, in order: clone size, D gene, CDR3 length, J gene, V gene, CDR3 protein, CDR3 DNA. A D gene is named only where the DNA matches it firmly. Expanded clones get a size class; other rows say once, few or many, or leave the size out.

abundance: NA
d_gene: NA
len: 15
j_gene: TRBJ2-3
v_gene: TRBV27
CDR3aa: CASSLVGIGTDTQYF
CDR3nt: TGTGCCAGCAGTTTAGTGGGGATTGGTACAGATACGCAGTATTTT

abundance: NA
d_gene: TRBD1
len: 16
j_gene: TRBJ1-1
v_gene: TRBV15
CDR3aa: CATSRVTGAVNTEAFF
CDR3nt: TGTGCCACCAGCAGAGTCACAGGGGCTGTGAACACTGAAGCTTTCTTT

abundance: NA
d_gene: NA
len: 14
j_gene: TRBJ1-2
v_gene: TRBV5-1
CDR3aa: CASSLGSGNYGYTF
CDR3nt: TGCGCCAGCAGCTTGGGATCAGGGAACTATGGCTACACCTTC

abundance: NA
d_gene: NA
len: 13
j_gene: TRBJ2-2
v_gene: TRBV28
CDR3aa: CASRQQGTGELFF
CDR3nt: TGTGCCAGCAGACAACAAGGAACCGGGGAGCTGTTTTTT

abundance: NA
d_gene: TRBD1
len: 14
j_gene: TRBJ1-5
v_gene: TRBV28
CDR3aa: CASRTGQSNQPQHF
CDR3nt: TGTGCCAGCAGGACAGGGCAGAGCAATCAGCCCCAGCATTTT

abundance: NA
d_gene: NA
len: 13
j_gene: TRBJ1-2
v_gene: TRBV5-6
CDR3aa: CASSWRSRHGYTF
CDR3nt: TGTGCCAGCAGCTGGAGGTCTCGACATGGCTACACCTTC

abundance: NA
d_gene: NA
len: 14
j_gene: TRBJ1-5
v_gene: TRBV29-1
CDR3aa: CSAGQGGSNQPQHF
CDR3nt: TGCAGCGCCGGTCAGGGTGGGAGCAATCAGCCCCAGCATTTT

abundance: NA
d_gene: TRBD2
len: 15
j_gene: TRBJ2-1
v_gene: TRBV14
CDR3aa: CASSQLAGFYNEQFF
CDR3nt: TGTGCCAGCAGCCAGCTAGCGGGATTTTACAATGAGCAGTTCTTC

abundance: NA
d_gene: TRBD2
len: 16
j_gene: TRBJ2-1
v_gene: TRBV10-2
CDR3aa: CASSGGRLAGNNEQFF
CDR3nt: TGCGCCAGCAGTGGGGGACGACTAGCGGGGAACAATGAGCAGTTCTTC

abundance: NA
d_gene: NA
len: 13
j_gene: TRBJ2-7
v_gene: TRBV10-3
CDR3aa: CAISESAGYEQYF
CDR3nt: TGTGCCATCAGTGAGTCGGCTGGCTACGAGCAGTACTTC

abundance: NA
d_gene: TRBD1
len: 15
j_gene: TRBJ1-5
v_gene: TRBV2
CDR3aa: CASRARTGINQPQHF
CDR3nt: TGTGCCAGCAGAGCCCGGACAGGGATTAATCAGCCCCAGCATTTT

abundance: once
d_gene: NA
len: 12
j_gene: TRBJ2-1
v_gene: TRBV19
CDR3aa: CASSIPFGEQFF
CDR3nt: TGTGCCAGTAGTATTCCCTTTGGGGAGCAGTTCTTC

abundance: NA
d_gene: TRBD1
len: 15
j_gene: TRBJ1-2
v_gene: TRBV25-1
CDR3aa: CASSPPGQGAFGYTF
CDR3nt: TGTGCCAGCAGTCCCCCGGGACAGGGGGCTTTTGGCTACACCTTC

abundance: NA
d_gene: NA
len: 13
j_gene: TRBJ2-5
v_gene: TRBV5-4
CDR3aa: CASSLDSQETQYF
CDR3nt: TGTGCCAGCAGCTTGGACAGCCAAGAGACCCAGTACTTC

abundance: NA
d_gene: NA
len: 14
j_gene: TRBJ2-5
v_gene: TRBV7-9
CDR3aa: CASSPDSEQKTQYF
CDR3nt: TGTGCCAGCAGCCCGGACAGCGAGCAGAAGACCCAGTACTTC

abundance: NA
d_gene: TRBD2
len: 12
j_gene: TRBJ2-5
v_gene: TRBV29-1
CDR3aa: CSVLAAQETQYF
CDR3nt: TGCAGCGTACTAGCGGCACAAGAGACCCAGTACTTC

abundance: NA
d_gene: NA
len: 16
j_gene: TRBJ2-6
v_gene: TRBV19
CDR3aa: CASSIWGGAGANVLTF
CDR3nt: TGTGCCAGTAGTATTTGGGGGGGCGCTGGGGCCAACGTCCTGACTTTC

abundance: NA
d_gene: TRBD2
len: 17
j_gene: TRBJ2-7
v_gene: TRBV18
CDR3aa: CASSSTSGRTVSYEQYF
CDR3nt: TGTGCCAGCTCTTCGACTAGCGGGAGGACGGTGTCCTACGAGCAGTACTTC

abundance: NA
d_gene: NA
len: 13
j_gene: TRBJ1-4
v_gene: TRBV2
CDR3aa: CASSPDGNEKLFF
CDR3nt: TGTGCCAGCAGTCCGGACGGGAATGAAAAACTGTTTTTT

abundance: NA
d_gene: TRBD2
len: 15
j_gene: TRBJ2-5
v_gene: TRBV2
CDR3aa: CASALTGTTQETQYF
CDR3nt: TGTGCCAGTGCCTTGACCGGGACTACACAAGAGACCCAGTACTTC

abundance: NA
d_gene: TRBD1
len: 15
j_gene: TRBJ1-2
v_gene: TRBV11-2
CDR3aa: CASSSAGGVNYGYTF
CDR3nt: TGTGCCAGCAGCTCAGCAGGGGGAGTTAACTATGGCTACACCTTC

abundance: NA
d_gene: TRBD1
len: 15
j_gene: TRBJ1-5
v_gene: TRBV27
CDR3aa: CASSADRAFNQPQHF
CDR3nt: TGTGCCAGCAGTGCGGACAGGGCGTTCAATCAGCCCCAGCATTTT

abundance: NA
d_gene: NA
len: 16
j_gene: TRBJ2-4
v_gene: TRBV18
CDR3aa: CASSPRHLGAKNIQYF
CDR3nt: TGTGCCAGCTCACCCAGGCATTTGGGGGCCAAAAACATTCAGTACTTC

abundance: NA
d_gene: NA
len: 13
j_gene: TRBJ2-7
v_gene: TRBV11-1
CDR3aa: CASSLSAAHEQYF
CDR3nt: TGTGCCAGCAGCTTATCTGCCGCCCACGAGCAGTACTTC

abundance: NA
d_gene: TRBD2
len: 15
j_gene: TRBJ2-1
v_gene: TRBV6-5
CDR3aa: CASSHGLAGAGEQFF
CDR3nt: TGTGCCAGCAGTCACGGGCTAGCGGGAGCGGGCGAGCAGTTCTTC

abundance: NA
d_gene: NA
len: 15
j_gene: TRBJ2-7
v_gene: TRBV7-8
CDR3aa: CASSRTGMNSYEQYF
CDR3nt: TGTGCCAGCAGCCGTACGGGGATGAACTCCTACGAGCAGTACTTC

abundance: NA
d_gene: TRBD1
len: 14
j_gene: TRBJ2-5
v_gene: TRBV7-2
CDR3aa: CASSLGTVKETQYF
CDR3nt: TGTGCCAGCAGCTTGGGGACAGTTAAAGAGACCCAGTACTTC

abundance: NA
d_gene: NA
len: 14
j_gene: TRBJ2-3
v_gene: TRBV7-9
CDR3aa: CASSLENLADTQYF
CDR3nt: TGTGCCAGCAGCTTAGAAAATCTTGCAGATACGCAGTATTTT

abundance: NA
d_gene: TRBD1
len: 12
j_gene: TRBJ2-7
v_gene: TRBV6-5
CDR3aa: CTSSYPEDRVYF
CDR3nt: TGTACCAGCAGTTACCCCGAGGACAGGGTATACTTC

abundance: NA
d_gene: TRBD1
len: 15
j_gene: TRBJ1-5
v_gene: TRBV19
CDR3aa: CASSDGQVSNQPQHF
CDR3nt: TGTGCCAGTAGTGACGGACAGGTCAGCAATCAGCCCCAGCATTTT

abundance: NA
d_gene: NA
len: 14
j_gene: TRBJ1-5
v_gene: TRBV6-5
CDR3aa: CASRPQGLNQPQHF
CDR3nt: TGTGCCAGCAGACCACAGGGACTCAATCAGCCCCAGCATTTT

abundance: NA
d_gene: NA
len: 15
j_gene: TRBJ2-7
v_gene: TRBV4-3
CDR3aa: CASSQDNGLSLQQYF
CDR3nt: TGCGCCAGCAGCCAAGATAATGGACTGAGCTTGCAGCAGTACTTC

abundance: NA
d_gene: NA
len: 13
j_gene: TRBJ2-5
v_gene: TRBV5-5
CDR3aa: CASSLLGVETQYF
CDR3nt: TGTGCCAGCAGCCTGCTGGGTGTCGAGACCCAGTACTTC

abundance: NA
d_gene: TRBD2
len: 16
j_gene: TRBJ2-7
v_gene: TRBV5-1
CDR3aa: CASSLGLAGVGYEQYF
CDR3nt: TGCGCCAGCAGCTTGGGGCTAGCGGGAGTAGGGTACGAGCAGTACTTC

abundance: NA
d_gene: TRBD2
len: 14
j_gene: TRBJ2-7
v_gene: TRBV6-5
CDR3aa: CAAKPGTSEYEQYF
CDR3nt: TGTGCCGCTAAGCCCGGGACTAGCGAATACGAGCAGTACTTC

abundance: NA
d_gene: NA
len: 15
j_gene: TRBJ1-4
v_gene: TRBV2
CDR3aa: CASSVVGQTNEKLFF
CDR3nt: TGTGCCAGCAGTGTCGTCGGACAGACTAATGAAAAACTGTTTTTT

abundance: NA
d_gene: NA
len: 14
j_gene: TRBJ1-1
v_gene: TRBV11-2
CDR3aa: CASSLSPPKTEAFF
CDR3nt: TGTGCCAGCAGCCTTAGCCCCCCGAAGACTGAAGCTTTCTTT

abundance: NA
d_gene: NA
len: 16
j_gene: TRBJ1-5
v_gene: TRBV6-5
CDR3aa: CASSYSNRESNQPQHF
CDR3nt: TGTGCCAGCAGTTATTCGAACAGGGAAAGCAATCAGCCCCAGCATTTT

abundance: once
d_gene: NA
len: 12
j_gene: TRBJ2-7
v_gene: TRBV19
CDR3aa: CASSTSWTEQYF
CDR3nt: TGTGCCAGTAGTACTTCATGGACCGAGCAGTACTTC

abundance: NA
d_gene: TRBD1
len: 17
j_gene: TRBJ2-5
v_gene: TRBV7-6
CDR3aa: CASSLRHRGSTQETQYF
CDR3nt: TGTGCCAGCAGCTTGCGACACAGGGGTTCTACCCAAGAGACCCAGTACTTC

abundance: NA
d_gene: TRBD2
len: 15
j_gene: TRBJ2-1
v_gene: TRBV5-4
CDR3aa: CASSLNGGRANEQFF
CDR3nt: TGTGCCAGCAGCTTGAATGGCGGGAGGGCCAATGAGCAGTTCTTC

abundance: NA
d_gene: TRBD1
len: 15
j_gene: TRBJ1-3
v_gene: TRBV19
CDR3aa: CASSVGTGDGNTIYF
CDR3nt: TGTGCCAGTAGTGTCGGGACAGGGGACGGAAACACCATATATTTT

abundance: NA
d_gene: NA
len: 14
j_gene: TRBJ1-1
v_gene: TRBV1
CDR3aa: CTSEVIAGKTEAFF
CDR3nt: TGCACCAGCGAAGTTATCGCAGGGAAGACTGAAGCTTTCTTT

abundance: NA
d_gene: NA
len: 13
j_gene: TRBJ2-7
v_gene: TRBV21-1
CDR3aa: CASPIEGSYEQYF
CDR3nt: TGTGCCAGCCCCATTGAGGGGTCCTACGAGCAGTACTTC

abundance: NA
d_gene: TRBD2
len: 16
j_gene: TRBJ2-1
v_gene: TRBV5-1
CDR3aa: CASSRLAGGDYNEQFF
CDR3nt: TGCGCCAGCAGTCGACTAGCGGGAGGAGACTACAATGAGCAGTTCTTC

abundance: NA
d_gene: NA
len: 14
j_gene: TRBJ2-7
v_gene: TRBV7-2
CDR3aa: CASSQRARAYEQYF
CDR3nt: TGTGCCAGCAGTCAACGGGCTAGGGCCTACGAGCAGTACTTC

abundance: NA
d_gene: NA
len: 15
j_gene: TRBJ2-1
v_gene: TRBV5-1
CDR3aa: CASSLLPGLDNEQFF
CDR3nt: TGCGCCAGCAGCTTGCTTCCGGGATTGGACAATGAGCAGTTCTTC

abundance: NA
d_gene: NA
len: 16
j_gene: TRBJ1-1
v_gene: TRBV11-2
CDR3aa: CASSLSDGSMNTEAFF
CDR3nt: TGTGCCAGCAGCTTATCCGACGGATCCATGAACACTGAAGCTTTCTTT

abundance: few
d_gene: TRBD2
len: 15
j_gene: TRBJ2-3
v_gene: TRBV19
CDR3aa: CASMNLAGGRNTQYF
CDR3nt: TGTGCCAGTATGAACCTAGCGGGAGGTAGGAATACGCAGTATTTT

abundance: NA
d_gene: NA
len: 11
j_gene: TRBJ2-2
v_gene: TRBV7-9
CDR3aa: CASSLPGELFF
CDR3nt: TGTGCCAGCAGCTTACCCGGGGAGCTGTTTTTT

abundance: NA
d_gene: TRBD1
len: 13
j_gene: TRBJ1-2
v_gene: TRBV7-9
CDR3aa: CASSWTGKGDYTF
CDR3nt: TGTGCCAGCAGCTGGACAGGTAAAGGAGACTACACCTTC

abundance: NA
d_gene: TRBD1
len: 14
j_gene: TRBJ2-5
v_gene: TRBV7-3
CDR3aa: CASSLTDREETQYF
CDR3nt: TGTGCCAGCAGCTTAACGGACAGGGAAGAGACCCAGTACTTC

abundance: NA
d_gene: NA
len: 15
j_gene: TRBJ2-3
v_gene: TRBV27
CDR3aa: CASSPGTLSTDTQYF
CDR3nt: TGTGCCAGCAGCCCCGGGACACTTAGCACAGATACGCAGTATTTT

abundance: NA
d_gene: NA
len: 15
j_gene: TRBJ1-1
v_gene: TRBV9
CDR3aa: CASSMTEKVNTEAFF
CDR3nt: TGTGCCAGCAGCATGACAGAAAAAGTGAACACTGAAGCTTTCTTT

abundance: few
d_gene: NA
len: 14
j_gene: TRBJ1-2
v_gene: TRBV11-2
CDR3aa: CASSPAAVGYGYTF
CDR3nt: TGTGCCAGCAGCCCGGCCGCTGTAGGATATGGCTACACCTTC

abundance: few
d_gene: TRBD1
len: 15
j_gene: TRBJ2-7
v_gene: TRBV6-6
CDR3aa: CASSYSTAPSGTGLF
CDR3nt: TGTGCCAGCAGTTACTCGACGGCTCCTTCCGGGACAGGGCTTTTC

abundance: NA
d_gene: NA
len: 13
j_gene: TRBJ2-2
v_gene: TRBV13
CDR3aa: CASSHYLTGELFF
CDR3nt: TGTGCCAGCAGCCATTACTTGACCGGGGAGCTGTTTTTT

abundance: NA
d_gene: TRBD1
len: 13
j_gene: TRBJ2-5
v_gene: TRBV28
CDR3aa: CASKTGYGETQYF
CDR3nt: TGTGCCAGCAAGACAGGGTACGGAGAGACCCAGTACTTC

abundance: NA
d_gene: NA
len: 15
j_gene: TRBJ1-5
v_gene: TRBV7-3
CDR3aa: CASSQGPRGTQPQHF
CDR3nt: TGTGCCAGCAGCCAAGGGCCCCGAGGGACTCAGCCCCAGCATTTT

abundance: NA
d_gene: TRBD2
len: 15
j_gene: TRBJ2-4
v_gene: TRBV12-5
CDR3aa: CASGLDGLAGEKQYF
CDR3nt: TGTGCTAGTGGTTTGGATGGACTAGCGGGAGAGAAGCAGTACTTC